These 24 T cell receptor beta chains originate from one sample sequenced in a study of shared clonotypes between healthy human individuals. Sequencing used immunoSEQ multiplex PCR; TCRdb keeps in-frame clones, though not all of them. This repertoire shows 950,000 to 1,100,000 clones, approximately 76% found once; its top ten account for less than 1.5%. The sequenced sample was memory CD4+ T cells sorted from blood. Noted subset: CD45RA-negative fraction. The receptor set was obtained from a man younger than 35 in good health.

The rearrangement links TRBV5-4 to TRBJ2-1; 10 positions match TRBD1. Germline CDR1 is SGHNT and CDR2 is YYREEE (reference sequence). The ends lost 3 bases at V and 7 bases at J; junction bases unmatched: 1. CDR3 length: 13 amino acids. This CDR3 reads CASSWTGGNEQFF. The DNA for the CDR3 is TGTGCCAGCAGCTGGACAGGGGGAAATGAGCAGTTCTTC.

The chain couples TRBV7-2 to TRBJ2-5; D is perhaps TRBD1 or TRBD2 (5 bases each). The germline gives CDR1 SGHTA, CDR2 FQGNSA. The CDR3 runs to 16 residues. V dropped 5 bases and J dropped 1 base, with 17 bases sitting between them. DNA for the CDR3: TGTGCCAGCAGCCGGACTTGGGGGTCTCCCCAAGAGACCCAGTACTTC. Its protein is CASSRTWGSPQETQYF. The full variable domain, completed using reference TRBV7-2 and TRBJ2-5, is GAGVSQSPSNKVTEKGKDVELRCDPISGHTALYWYRQSLGQGLEFLIYFQGNSAPDKSGLPSDRFSAERTGGSVSTLTIQRTQQEDSAVYLCASSRTWGSPQETQYFGPGTRLLVL.

In DNA, the CDR3 is TGTGCCTCTCGAGAGGGGAGCGCTAATGAAAAACTGTTTTTT. It yields the protein CASREGSANEKLFF. The chain uses TRBV19 and TRBJ1-4, with D maybe TRBD1 (5 bases). The V end lost 11 bases, the J end lost 3 bases, and 16 bases lay between the germline ends. Germline V gives CDR1 LNHDA, CDR2 SQIVND (reference sequence). CDR3 length: 14 amino acids.

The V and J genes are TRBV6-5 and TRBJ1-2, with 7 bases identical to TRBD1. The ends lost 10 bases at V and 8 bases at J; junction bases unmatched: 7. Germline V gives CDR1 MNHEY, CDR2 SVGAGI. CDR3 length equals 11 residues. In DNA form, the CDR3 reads TGTGCCACCCAGACAGGGATAGGCTACACCTTC. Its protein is CATQTGIGYTF.

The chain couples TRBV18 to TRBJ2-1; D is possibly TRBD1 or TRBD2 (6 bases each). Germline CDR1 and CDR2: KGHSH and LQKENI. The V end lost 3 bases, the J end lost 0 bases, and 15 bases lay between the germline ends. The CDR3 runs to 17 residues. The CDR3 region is CASSPGFGGASYNEQFF. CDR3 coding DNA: TGTGCCAGCTCACCGGGTTTCGGGGGCGCCTCCTACAATGAGCAGTTCTTC.

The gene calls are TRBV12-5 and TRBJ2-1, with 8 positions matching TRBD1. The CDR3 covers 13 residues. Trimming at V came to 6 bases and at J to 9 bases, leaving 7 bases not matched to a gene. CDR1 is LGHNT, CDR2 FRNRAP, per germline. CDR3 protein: CASGPGQVGEQFF. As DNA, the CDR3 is TGTGCTAGTGGCCCGGGACAGGTTGGTGAGCAGTTCTTC.

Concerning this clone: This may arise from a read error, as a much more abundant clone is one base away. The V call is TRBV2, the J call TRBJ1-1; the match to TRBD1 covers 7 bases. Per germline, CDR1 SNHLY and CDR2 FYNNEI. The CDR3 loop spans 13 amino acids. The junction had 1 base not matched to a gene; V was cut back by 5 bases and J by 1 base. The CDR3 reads CASSRTGNTEAFF. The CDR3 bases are TGTGCCAGCAGTCGGACAGGGAACACTGAAGCTTTCTTT.

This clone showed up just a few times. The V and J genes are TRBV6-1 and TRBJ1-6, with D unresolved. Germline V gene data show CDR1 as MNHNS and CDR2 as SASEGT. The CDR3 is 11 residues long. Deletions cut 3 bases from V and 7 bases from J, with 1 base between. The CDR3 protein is CASSDNSPLHF. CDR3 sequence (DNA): TGTGCCAGCAGTGACAATTCACCCCTCCACTTT.

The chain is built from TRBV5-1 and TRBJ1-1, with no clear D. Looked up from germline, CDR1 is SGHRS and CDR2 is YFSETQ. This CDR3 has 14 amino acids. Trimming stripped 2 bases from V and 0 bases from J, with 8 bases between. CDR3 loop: CASSLFDLNTEAFF. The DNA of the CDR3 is TGCGCCAGCAGCTTATTTGACTTGAACACTGAAGCTTTCTTT.

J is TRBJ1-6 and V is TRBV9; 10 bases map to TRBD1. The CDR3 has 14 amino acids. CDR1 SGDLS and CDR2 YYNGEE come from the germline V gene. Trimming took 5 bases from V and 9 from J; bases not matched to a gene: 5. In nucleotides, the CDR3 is TGTGCCAGCAGTGCCGGGACAGGGGCTTCACCCCTCCACTTT. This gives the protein CASSAGTGASPLHF.

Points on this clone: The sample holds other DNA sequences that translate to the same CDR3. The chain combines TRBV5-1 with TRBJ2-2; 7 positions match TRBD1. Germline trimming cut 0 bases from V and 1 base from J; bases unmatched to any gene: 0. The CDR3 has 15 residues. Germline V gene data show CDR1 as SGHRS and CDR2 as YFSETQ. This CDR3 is CASSLDRGNTGELFF. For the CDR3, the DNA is TGCGCCAGCAGCTTGGACAGGGGGAACACCGGGGAGCTGTTTTTT.

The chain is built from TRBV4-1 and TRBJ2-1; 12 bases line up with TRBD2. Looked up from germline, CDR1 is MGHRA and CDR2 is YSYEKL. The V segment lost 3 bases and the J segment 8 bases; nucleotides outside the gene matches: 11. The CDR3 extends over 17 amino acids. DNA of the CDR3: TGCGCCAGCAGCCAGGGACTAGCGGGCACCCGGGGGGATGAGCAGTTCTTC. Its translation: CASSQGLAGTRGDEQFF.

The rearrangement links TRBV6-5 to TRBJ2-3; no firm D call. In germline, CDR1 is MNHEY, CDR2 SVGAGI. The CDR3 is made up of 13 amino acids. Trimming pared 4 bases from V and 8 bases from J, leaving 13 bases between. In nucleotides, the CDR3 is TGTGCCAGCAGTTCCACACGTTCCGTTACGCAGTATTTT. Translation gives CASSSTRSVTQYF.

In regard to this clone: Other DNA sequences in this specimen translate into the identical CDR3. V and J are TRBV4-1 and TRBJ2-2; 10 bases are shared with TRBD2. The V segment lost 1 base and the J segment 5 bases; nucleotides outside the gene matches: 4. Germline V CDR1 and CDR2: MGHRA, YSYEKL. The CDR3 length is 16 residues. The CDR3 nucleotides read TGCGCCAGCAGCCAAGTGAGCGGGGGGGGGACCGGGGAGCTGTTTTTT. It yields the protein CASSQVSGGGTGELFF.

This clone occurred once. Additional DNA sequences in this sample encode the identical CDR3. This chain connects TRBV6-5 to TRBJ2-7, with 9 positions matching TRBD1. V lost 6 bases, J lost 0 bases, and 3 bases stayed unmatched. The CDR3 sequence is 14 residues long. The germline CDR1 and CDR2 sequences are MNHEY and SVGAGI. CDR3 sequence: CASRQGAGSYEQYF. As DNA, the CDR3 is TGTGCCAGCAGACAGGGGGCGGGCTCCTACGAGCAGTACTTC.

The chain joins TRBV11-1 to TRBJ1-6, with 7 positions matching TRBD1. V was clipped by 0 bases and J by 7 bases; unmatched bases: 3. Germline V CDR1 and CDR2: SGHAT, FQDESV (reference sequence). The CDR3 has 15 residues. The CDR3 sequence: CASSLAGTDNSPLHF. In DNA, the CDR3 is TGTGCCAGCAGCTTAGCCGGGACAGACAATTCACCCCTCCACTTT.

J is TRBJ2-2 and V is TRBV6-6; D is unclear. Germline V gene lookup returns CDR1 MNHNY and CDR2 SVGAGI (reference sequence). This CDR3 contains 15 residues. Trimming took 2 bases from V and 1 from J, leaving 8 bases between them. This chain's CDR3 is CASSYMSGNTGELFF. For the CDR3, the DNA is TGTGCCAGCAGTTACATGAGTGGGAACACCGGGGAGCTGTTTTTT.

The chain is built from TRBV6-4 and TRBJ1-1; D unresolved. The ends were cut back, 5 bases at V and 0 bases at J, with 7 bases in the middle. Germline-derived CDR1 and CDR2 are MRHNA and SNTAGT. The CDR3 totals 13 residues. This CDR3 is CASSKVMNTEAFF. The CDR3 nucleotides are TGTGCCAGCAGTAAGGTCATGAACACTGAAGCTTTCTTT.

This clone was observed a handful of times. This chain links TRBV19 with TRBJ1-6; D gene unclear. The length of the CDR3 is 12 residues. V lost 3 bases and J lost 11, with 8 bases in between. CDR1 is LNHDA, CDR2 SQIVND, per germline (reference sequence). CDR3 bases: TGTGCCAGTAGTATCGATTTTGCACCCCTCCACTTT. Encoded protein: CASSIDFAPLHF.

The CDR3 DNA reads as TGTGCCAGCAGTCCCCCCACAGTGGGCAATGAGCAGTTCTTC. This sequence encodes CASSPPTVGNEQFF. The V gene is TRBV6-5, the J gene TRBJ2-1; no clear D gene. CDR3 size: 14 residues. Germline CDR1 and CDR2: MNHEY and SVGAGI. Trimming removed 5 bases at V and 6 bases at J, with 14 bases between.

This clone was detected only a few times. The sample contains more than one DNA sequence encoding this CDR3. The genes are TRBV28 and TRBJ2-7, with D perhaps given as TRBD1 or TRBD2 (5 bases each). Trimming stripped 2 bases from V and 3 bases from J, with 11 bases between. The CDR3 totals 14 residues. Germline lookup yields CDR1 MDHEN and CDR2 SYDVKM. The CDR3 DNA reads TGTGCCAGCAGTTTAGTTGGGGGAAGCTACGAGCAGTACTTC. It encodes CASSLVGGSYEQYF.

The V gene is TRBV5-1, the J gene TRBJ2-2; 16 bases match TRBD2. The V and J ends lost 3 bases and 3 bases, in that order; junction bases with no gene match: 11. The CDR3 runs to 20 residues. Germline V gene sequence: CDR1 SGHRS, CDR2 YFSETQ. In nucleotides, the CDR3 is TGCGCCAGCAGCTCTGTCCCGGGACTAGCGGGAGGGGCCTACACCGGGGAGCTGTTTTTT. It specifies CASSSVPGLAGGAYTGELFF.

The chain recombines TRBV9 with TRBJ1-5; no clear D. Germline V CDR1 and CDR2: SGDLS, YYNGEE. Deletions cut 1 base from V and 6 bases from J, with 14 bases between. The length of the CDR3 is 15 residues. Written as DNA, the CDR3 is TGTGCCAGCAGCGTACCCTGTTGTCACTCTCAGCCCCAGCATTTT. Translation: CASSVPCCHSQPQHF. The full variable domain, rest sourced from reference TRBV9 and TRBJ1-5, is DSGVTQTPKHLITATGQRVTLRCSPRSGDLSVYWYQQSLDQGLQFLIQYYNGEERAKGNILERFSAQQFPDLHSELNLSSLELGDSALYFCASSVPCCHSQPQHFGDGTRLSIL.

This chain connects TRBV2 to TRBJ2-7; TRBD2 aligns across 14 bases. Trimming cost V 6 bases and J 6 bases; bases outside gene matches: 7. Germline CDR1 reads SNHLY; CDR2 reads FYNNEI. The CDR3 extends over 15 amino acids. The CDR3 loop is CASRGRLAGGREQYF. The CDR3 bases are TGTGCCAGCAGGGGACGACTAGCGGGGGGGCGCGAGCAGTACTTC.